The 26 T cell receptor beta chains reported below all come from one sample, sequenced in a study of Ad26.COV2.S vaccination and SARS-CoV-2 variants. Treatment reported: 19 received Ad26.COV2.S at low or high dose, single or two shots; about five received placebo; per-sample allocation not given. Collection of the samples took place on day 63 after the first injection of vaccine or placebo. Generated by immunoSEQ multiplex PCR, the TCRdb table keeps only in-frame clones and is missing some. The sample lists under 500,000 clones, about 90% occurring once. This specimen consisted of peripheral blood, obtained in a trial of Ad26.COV2.S vaccine versus placebo. The receptors originated from a person between 18 and 59 years old who received the Ad26.COV2.S COVID-19 vaccine or a placebo.

This chain uses TRBV3-1 (or the pseudogene TRBV3-2) with TRBJ2-5; a possible D gene is TRBD2 (5 bases). The CDR3 runs to 15 residues. Germline V gene lookup returns CDR1 LGHDT and CDR2 YNNKEL (reference sequence). Trimming left V 1 base short and J 5 bases short, with 14 bases between. CDR3 sequence (DNA): TGTGCCAGCAGCCAAGCGGTGAGGGCTGGGGAGACCCAGTACTTC. This encodes CASSQAVRAGETQYF.

V gene TRBV7-8 combines with J gene TRBJ1-6; 8 bases map to TRBD1. This CDR3 is built from 15 residues. CDR1 is SGHVS and CDR2 is FQNEAQ in the germline V gene. Unmatched junction bases numbered 9, after V lost 4 bases and J lost 10 bases. The CDR3, as DNA: TGTGCCAGCAGCTCGGAGGACAGGGCCCGATCACCCCTCCACTTT. This sequence encodes CASSSEDRARSPLHF.

This clone was counted only a few times. This sequence joins TRBV9 and TRBJ1-1; D call uncertain. This CDR3 region has 15 residues. V lost 0 bases to trimming and J lost 1 base, with 10 bases between them. Germline CDR1 and CDR2: SGDLS and YYNGEE. CDR3 nucleotide sequence: TGTGCCAGCAGCGTAGGCGAATGGTCGAACACTGAAGCTTTCTTT. Translated: CASSVGEWSNTEAFF. Drawing the rest from reference TRBV9 and TRBJ1-1, the complete variable domain is DSGVTQTPKHLITATGQRVTLRCSPRSGDLSVYWYQQSLDQGLQFLIQYYNGEERAKGNILERFSAQQFPDLHSELNLSSLELGDSALYFCASSVGEWSNTEAFFGQGTRLTVV.

The rearrangement links TRBV7-8 to TRBJ2-2, with D unclear. Trimming left V 1 base short and J 1 base short, with 4 bases between. Germline CDR1 and CDR2: SGHVS and FQNEAQ. The CDR3 runs 14 residues. The chain's CDR3 is CASSLEGNTGELFF. CDR3 coding DNA: TGTGCCAGCAGCTTAGAAGGGAACACCGGGGAGCTGTTTTTT.

This clone was counted between two and nine times. The chain employs TRBV27 and TRBJ2-2; TRBD1 might be the D (6 bases). The CDR3 extends over 15 amino acids. Germline lookup yields CDR1 MNHEY and CDR2 SMNVEV (reference sequence). V shed 3 bases and J shed 4 bases, with 12 bases lying between them. The CDR3 DNA reads TGTGCCAGCAGTTTGCTGGGGGCGGGCACCGGGGAGCTGTTTTTT. This encodes CASSLLGAGTGELFF.

This clone was seen just once. This chain connects TRBV7-2 to TRBJ2-7, with D perhaps matching TRBD1 (7 bases). Germline CDR1 and CDR2: SGHTA and FQGNSA. The CDR3 is made up of 16 amino acids. Trimming pared 3 bases from V and 0 bases from J, leaving 15 bases between. This CDR3 reads CASSFAGQDYSYEQYF. The CDR3 DNA follows: TGTGCCAGCAGCTTCGCAGGACAGGACTACTCCTACGAGCAGTACTTC.

This clone showed up just a few times. This chain joins TRBV25-1 and TRBJ1-6; unclear D gene. The V and J ends lost 5 bases and 9 bases respectively, with 8 bases between them. CDR3 length equals 12 residues. Looked up from germline, CDR1 is MGHDK and CDR2 is SYGVNS. CDR3 DNA: TGTGCCAGCAGTCTGGGTCTTTCACCCCTCCACTTT. Translating it yields CASSLGLSPLHF.

The chain joins TRBV28 to TRBJ1-6, with unresolved D. The CDR3 covers 13 residues. V gave up 2 bases and J gave up 6 bases, with 5 bases separating them. Germline V lookup: CDR1 MDHEN, CDR2 SYDVKM. The CDR3: CASSLPLNSPLHF. CDR3 in DNA: TGTGCCAGCAGTTTACCCCTTAATTCACCCCTCCACTTT.

DNA of the CDR3: TGTGCCAGCAGCTTAGCCCTCGGACAGTACAATGAGCAGTTCTTC. Protein sequence: CASSLALGQYNEQFF. The chain carries TRBV7-2 and TRBJ2-1; a possible D gene is TRBD1 (6 bases). The V gene lost 0 bases and the J gene lost 4 bases, with 10 bases spanning the gap. The germline gives CDR1 SGHTA, CDR2 FQGNSA. The CDR3 contains 15 residues.

The V and J genes are TRBV7-2 and TRBJ1-1; tentative D call: TRBD1 (6 bases). The CDR3 runs 14 residues. Germline CDR1 reads SGHTA; CDR2 reads FQGNSA. Trimming took off 2 bases at V and 3 bases at J, with 10 bases between the two ends. CDR3 loop: CASSLQGWDTEAFF. The CDR3 nucleotides read TGTGCCAGCAGCTTACAGGGGTGGGACACTGAAGCTTTCTTT.

The V gene is TRBV27, the J gene TRBJ2-7; D is undetermined. Germline CDR1 MNHEY, CDR2 SMNVEV (reference sequence). The length of the CDR3 is 14 residues. V was shortened by 6 bases and J by 3 bases, with 15 bases between the two germline ends. The CDR3 sequence is CASSPQGQNYEQYF. The CDR3 DNA sequence: TGTGCCAGCAGCCCCCAAGGGCAGAACTACGAGCAGTACTTC.

The chain combines TRBV9 with TRBJ2-1, with D perhaps being TRBD1 or TRBD2 (5 bases each). The CDR3 has 16 residues. Germline CDR1 is SGDLS and CDR2 is YYNGEE. The V end lost 0 bases, the J end lost 3 bases, and 13 bases lay between the germline ends. This chain's CDR3 is CASSVGVGGSYNEQFF. The CDR3 nucleotides read TGTGCCAGCAGCGTAGGGGTTGGGGGTAGCTACAATGAGCAGTTCTTC.

This chain uses TRBV28 with TRBJ1-6, with D perhaps matching TRBD1 (5 bases). Trimming pared 1 base from V and 8 bases from J, leaving 9 bases between. CDR3 length: 14 residues. Per germline, CDR1 MDHEN and CDR2 SYDVKM. Here the CDR3 DNA reads TGTGCCAGCAGTTTATTCAGGGAGGATTCACCCCTCCACTTT. The encoded protein is CASSLFREDSPLHF.

This sequence joins TRBV27 and TRBJ2-7; a possible D gene is TRBD1 (5 bases). Germline V lookup: CDR1 MNHEY, CDR2 SMNVEV (reference sequence). V lost 3 bases and J lost 3, with 15 bases in between. This CDR3 contains 15 residues. This CDR3 reads CASSLVQGYDYEQYF. CDR3 coding DNA: TGTGCCAGCAGTTTGGTCCAGGGTTACGACTACGAGCAGTACTTC.

In DNA form, the CDR3 reads TGTGCCAGCAGTTACTCTTTGACAGGGAACTATGGCTACACCTTC. This codes for CASSYSLTGNYGYTF. The chain has TRBV6-5 and TRBJ1-2, with 7 bases that match TRBD1. With 0 bases clipped from V and 2 bases from J, the junction kept 3 bases outside the gene matches. CDR3 length equals 15 residues. In germline, CDR1 is MNHEY, CDR2 SVGAGI.

The J gene is TRBJ1-1, the V gene TRBV18; D perhaps matches TRBD1 (6 bases). There are 17 residues in the CDR3. V dropped 2 bases and J dropped 4 bases, with 20 bases sitting between them. Germline loops: CDR1 KGHSH, CDR2 LQKENI. The CDR3 coding sequence is TGTGCCAGCTCACCATGGGGGGCCGGGGTTGTTGGCACTGAAGCTTTCTTT. It is translated as CASSPWGAGVVGTEAFF. The complete variable domain, with remaining parts taken from reference TRBV18 and TRBJ1-1, reads NAGVMQNPRHLVRRRGQEARLRCSPMKGHSHVYWYRQLPEEGLKFMVYLQKENIIDESGMPKERFSAEFPKEGPSILRIQQVVRGDSAAYFCASSPWGAGVVGTEAFFGQGTRLTVV.

The chain is built from TRBV6-5 and TRBJ2-3; a weak D match, TRBD1 (5 bases). The CDR3 spans 15 residues. Germline CDR1 is MNHEY and CDR2 is SVGAGI. Trimming removed 7 bases at V and 4 bases at J, with 18 bases between. The CDR3 reads CASTSLRQFSDTQYF. The DNA for the CDR3 is TGTGCCAGCACCTCACTGAGACAGTTTTCAGATACGCAGTATTTT.

The count of this clone is one. J is TRBJ1-1 and V is TRBV3-1 (or the pseudogene TRBV3-2); 10 nucleotides line up with TRBD1. CDR3 length: 15 residues. Unmatched junction bases numbered 4, after V lost 1 base and J lost 5 bases. Germline CDR1 and CDR2: LGHDT and YNNKEL (reference sequence). This chain's CDR3 is CASSQGDRGRTEAFF. In DNA, the CDR3 is TGTGCCAGCAGCCAAGGAGACAGGGGGCGGACTGAAGCTTTCTTT.

This rearrangement joins TRBV5-1 to TRBJ2-3; no firm D call. The CDR3 has 13 residues. CDR1 is SGHRS and CDR2 is YFSETQ in the germline V gene. V lost 3 bases and J 0 bases, leaving 5 bases between the germline ends. Here the CDR3 reads CASSSVSTDTQYF. CDR3 sequence (DNA): TGCGCCAGCAGCTCTGTCAGCACAGATACGCAGTATTTT.

The CDR3 DNA sequence: TGCGCCAGCAGTGAAGCGGGACCTCCCGGTGGCACCATATATTTT. Protein product: CASSEAGPPGGTIYF. The rearrangement uses TRBV10-1 and TRBJ1-3; maybe TRBD1 (5 bases). The CDR3 contains 15 residues. V lost 3 bases and J lost 9, with 18 bases in between. CDR1 is WNHNN, CDR2 SYGVQD, per germline (reference sequence).

This clone has only one observation. This chain uses TRBV18 with TRBJ2-3; D perhaps matches TRBD1 (5 bases). CDR3 length: 13 amino acids. The V gene lost 2 bases and the J gene lost 5 bases, with 8 bases spanning the gap. Germline V gene data show CDR1 as KGHSH and CDR2 as LQKENI. In DNA form, the CDR3 reads TGTGCCAGCTCACCAATAAGGGGAGATACGCAGTATTTT. Translation: CASSPIRGDTQYF.

CDR3 in DNA: TGCGCCAGCAGTGAGTCGAATAGTGGGGGATGGACCTACGAGCAGTACTTC. It translates to CASSESNSGGWTYEQYF. The genes are TRBV10-2 and TRBJ2-7; D tentatively fits TRBD1 or TRBD2 (5 bases each). Germline assignment: CDR1 WSHSY and CDR2 SAAADI. Trimming left V 0 bases short and J 2 bases short, with 17 bases between. The CDR3 sequence is 17 residues long.

This clone was observed a single time. The chain uses TRBV6-6 and TRBJ1-1; the match to TRBD1 covers 8 bases. V lost 6 bases and J lost 4; bases outside the gene matches: 13. CDR1 is MNHNY and CDR2 is SVGAGI in the germline V gene (reference sequence). The CDR3 is 16 residues long. In DNA form, the CDR3 reads TGTGCCAGCAGCTCCCCCTCCAGGGGGCAAGGCACTGAAGCTTTCTTT. It specifies CASSSPSRGQGTEAFF.

The chain joins TRBV5-5 to TRBJ2-3, with 9 bases identical to TRBD1. Germline trimming cut 1 base from V and 1 base from J; bases unmatched to any gene: 4. The CDR3 is 16 amino acids. Looked up from germline, CDR1 is SGHKS and CDR2 is YYEKEE (reference sequence). The CDR3 protein is CASSLWTGVRTDTQYF. Written as DNA, the CDR3 is TGTGCCAGCAGCTTGTGGACAGGGGTGCGCACAGATACGCAGTATTTT.

The V call is TRBV5-4, the J call TRBJ2-6; tentative D call: TRBD1 (6 bases). The germline gives CDR1 SGHNT, CDR2 YYREEE (reference sequence). V was shortened by 7 bases and J by 0 bases, with 14 bases between the two germline ends. The length of the CDR3 is 16 residues. In nucleotides, the CDR3 is TGTGCCAGCCTAAACATGACAGGCTCTGGGGCCAACGTCCTGACTTTC. As protein: CASLNMTGSGANVLTF.

CDR3 nucleotide sequence: TGTGCCTGGAGTGTGGACAGGGTGAATTCACCCCTCCACTTT. Its protein is CAWSVDRVNSPLHF. The V and J genes are TRBV30 and TRBJ1-6, with 8 positions matching TRBD1. J gave up 7 bases and V 0 bases, and 2 bases lay outside the gene matches. The V gene's germline CDR1 is GTSNPN and CDR2 SVGIG (reference sequence). This CDR3 is built from 14 residues.